This T cell receptor beta chain stems from a study of T-cell reconstitution after alpha-beta-depleted transplantation in children. The V and J ends lost 1 base and 3 bases respectively, with 10 bases between them. Germline loops: CDR1 MGHRA, CDR2 YSYEKL. CDR3 length equals 15 residues. Study-level results: By about two months after transplant, alpha-beta T cells reportedly arose from several hundred graft clones that had expanded. Day-60 TCRbeta diversity that was high in some patients was derived from surviving recipient T cells and thymic progenitors. After one year, T-cell counts and TCRbeta diversity mostly came from new T cells.

Using unique molecular identifiers, the investigators prepared the TCRbeta library. TCRdb itself ran the PCR reads through MiXCR, one entry per CDR3 protein. The data show around 800,000 distinct CDR3 sequences, about 16% seen once. Worth noting for this clonotype: Its specificity is unknown.

This chain connects TRBV4-1 to TRBJ2-1; D perhaps matches TRBD1 (5 bases). This sequence originates from a male patient aged 10 to 17 who had a stem cell transplant for acute lymphoblastic leukemia, so the T cells may come from the graft donor. The source material was PBMCs, mostly from graft donor cells, sampled 360 days after TCRalphabeta/CD19-depleted stem cell transplant. The CDR3 loop reads CASSQVGRLYNEQFF. The CDR3 nucleotides are TGCGCCAGCAGCCAAGTGGGGCGGCTCTACAATGAGCAGTTCTTC.